This TCR beta chain stems from a study of post-analysis software for immune sequencing data. The study, taken as a whole, reports: Same-batch samples co-clustered strongly by F measure. Included in a set of a few TRBV segments more frequent in patients than controls were TRBV5-6, TRBV5-1 and TRBV20-1.

CDR1 DFQATT and CDR2 SNEGSKA come from the germline V gene (reference sequence). Trimming removed 2 bases from V and 1 base from J, with 3 bases in between. The CDR3 extends over 12 amino acids. As regards this clonotype: The antigen is unknown.

TCR beta cDNA libraries had unique molecular identifiers. Roughly 500,000 cDNA molecules were obtained from 1 to 10 million T cells. TCRdb independently ran MiXCR on the PCR reads; one entry per CDR3 protein. The table includes fewer than 700,000 distinct CDR3 sequences, roughly 40% detected once. Sequencing was performed on blood. The chain joins TRBV20-1 to TRBJ2-1, with D hard to call. The receptor was isolated from a girl under 18 with multiple sclerosis. CDR3 DNA sequence: TGCAGTGCTAGAACTTCCTACAATGAGCAGTTCTTC. This encodes CSARTSYNEQFF.